Below are 12 T cell receptor beta chains sequenced from a single sample in a study of blood T cells in healthy people across ages. A J-beta primer mix and a sample-barcoded 5' primer were used in a second PCR of roughly 6 to 12 cycles. TCRdb redid the calling of the 5' RACE reads with MiXCR, one entry per CDR3 protein. This table has some 710,000 distinct CDR3 sequences, about 42% appearing once. What was sequenced was blood. All receptors derive from a man older than 75 in good health.

The V gene is TRBV5-1, the J gene TRBJ1-1; D gene uncertain. The CDR3 loop spans 12 amino acids. Trimming pared 6 bases from V and 2 bases from J, leaving 8 bases between. CDR1 and CDR2 from the germline V gene are SGHRS and YFSETQ. CDR3 loop: CASKLLNTEAFF. CDR3 nucleotide sequence: TGCGCCAGCAAACTTCTTAACACTGAAGCTTTCTTT.

The chain carries TRBV9 and TRBJ2-7; 8 bases align to TRBD2. The CDR3 covers 15 residues. V lost 0 bases and J lost 5; bases outside the gene matches: 7. The germline V gene has CDR1 SGDLS and CDR2 YYNGEE. CDR3 sequence: CASSVEAGRDHEQYF. CDR3 coding DNA: TGTGCCAGCAGCGTAGAGGCCGGGAGGGATCACGAGCAGTACTTC.

The J gene is TRBJ2-3, the V gene TRBV30; possibly TRBD1 or TRBD2 for D (5 bases each). The CDR3 contains 15 residues. Trimming shortened V by 5 bases and J by 2 bases, and 17 bases separated the two germline ends. Looked up from germline, CDR1 is GTSNPN and CDR2 is SVGIG (reference sequence). For the CDR3, the DNA is TGTGCCTGGGGACTGGGGACGGCAGCCACAGATACGCAGTATTTT. Protein: CAWGLGTAATDTQYF.

There are many counts of this clonotype. This CDR3 reads CSAGLVRTDTQYF. CDR3 nucleotide sequence: TGCAGCGCCGGACTAGTCCGCACAGATACGCAGTATTTT. The chain joins TRBV29-1 to TRBJ2-3, with 7 bases fitting TRBD2. Germline V gene sequence: CDR1 SQVTM, CDR2 ANQGSEA. With V trimmed by 7 bases and J by 1 base, 5 bases remained unmatched. The CDR3 is made up of 13 amino acids.

The chain couples TRBV7-2 to TRBJ2-2, with 11 bases lining up with TRBD2. CDR1 is SGHTA, CDR2 FQGNSA, per germline. After removal of 4 bases from V and 0 bases from J, the junction contained 4 bases not matched to a gene. The CDR3 sequence is 17 residues long. The CDR3 region is CASSSRLAGTNTGELFF. As DNA, the CDR3 is TGTGCCAGCAGCTCCCGACTAGCGGGAACGAACACCGGGGAGCTGTTTTTT.

The chain combines TRBV20-1 with TRBJ2-7; D is possibly TRBD1 (6 bases). Germline V gene lookup returns CDR1 DFQATT and CDR2 SNEGSKA (reference sequence). With 3 bases removed from V and 1 base from J, the gap between germline ends came to 13 bases. The CDR3 loop spans 14 amino acids. Written as DNA, the CDR3 is TGCAGTGCTAGGTTCGGCAGGGGATCCTACGAGCAGTACTTC. Its translation: CSARFGRGSYEQYF.

To note about this clonotype: A read error may account for a junction end that differs from germline. The V and J genes are TRBV29-1 and TRBJ2-7; D gene unclear. Germline V gene data show CDR1 as SQVTM and CDR2 as ANQGSEA. The CDR3 covers 12 residues. DNA for the CDR3: TGCAGCGCTGAATTCAGCTCCTACGAGCAGTACTTC. Its protein is CSAEFSSYEQYF.

The V gene is TRBV20-1, the J gene TRBJ1-1, with D possibly being TRBD1 (5 bases). The CDR3 sequence is 14 residues long. Germline V CDR1 and CDR2: DFQATT, SNEGSKA (reference sequence). V shed 5 bases and J shed 5 bases, with 18 bases lying between them. The CDR3 reads CSAGSGRGRTEAFF. In DNA form, the CDR3 reads TGCAGTGCTGGGTCCGGGAGGGGTAGGACTGAAGCTTTCTTT.

The V gene is TRBV28, the J gene TRBJ2-7, with D perhaps matching TRBD1 (6 bases). CDR3 size: 15 residues. From germline, CDR1 is MDHEN and CDR2 SYDVKM. V shed 6 bases and J shed 2 bases, with 17 bases lying between them. The CDR3 DNA follows: TGTGCCAGCAGGGATCCAGAGGGGGTGGCCTACGAGCAGTACTTC. Its protein is CASRDPEGVAYEQYF.

This clonotype has more than one count but fewer than ten. The V and J genes are TRBV6-6 and TRBJ1-6; 8 bases map to TRBD1. Trimming took 5 bases from V and 7 from J; bases not matched to a gene: 4. This CDR3 contains 14 residues. The germline V gene encodes CDR1 MNHNY and CDR2 SVGAGI (reference sequence). The chain's CDR3 is CASSQGQGNSPLHF. In DNA, the CDR3 is TGTGCCAGCAGTCAAGGACAGGGAAATTCACCCCTCCACTTT.

V and J are TRBV3-1 and TRBJ2-1; no firm D call. CDR1 LGHDT and CDR2 YNNKEL come from the germline V gene (reference sequence). CDR3 length equals 12 residues. Trimming left V 4 bases short and J 7 bases short, with 8 bases between. The DNA for the CDR3 is TGTGCCAGCAGCCGAGCAGCAAATGAGCAGTTCTTC. This encodes CASSRAANEQFF.

This clonotype appeared a few times. CDR3 sequence: CAWSGDRNQPQHF. For the CDR3, the DNA is TGTGCCTGGAGTGGGGACAGGAATCAGCCCCAGCATTTT. This chain uses TRBV30 with TRBJ1-5, with TRBD1 matching 8 bases. The CDR3 is 13 residues long. Germline CDR1 GTSNPN, CDR2 SVGIG (reference sequence). Trimming took 1 base from V and 4 from J; bases not matched to a gene: 0.